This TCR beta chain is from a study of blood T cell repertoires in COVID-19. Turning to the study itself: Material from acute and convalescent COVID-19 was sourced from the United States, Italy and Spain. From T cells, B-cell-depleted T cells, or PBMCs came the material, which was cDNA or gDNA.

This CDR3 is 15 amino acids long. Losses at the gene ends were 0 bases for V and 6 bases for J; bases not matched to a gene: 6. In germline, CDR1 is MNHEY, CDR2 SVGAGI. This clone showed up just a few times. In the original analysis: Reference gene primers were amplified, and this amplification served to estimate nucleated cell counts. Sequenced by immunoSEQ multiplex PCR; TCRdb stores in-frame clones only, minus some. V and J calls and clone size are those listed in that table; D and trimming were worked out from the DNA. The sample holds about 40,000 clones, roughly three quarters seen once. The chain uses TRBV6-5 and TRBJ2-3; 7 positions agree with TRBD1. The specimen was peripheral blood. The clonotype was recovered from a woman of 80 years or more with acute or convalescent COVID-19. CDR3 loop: CASSYSWQGVDTQYF. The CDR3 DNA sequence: TGTGCCAGCAGTTACTCTTGGCAGGGGGTGGATACGCAGTATTTT.